Sequencing of this TCR beta chain was carried out in a study of control samples from healthy donors and cancer patients. V lost 3 bases and J lost 0; bases outside the gene matches: 16. This CDR3 contains 21 residues. Generated by immunoSEQ multiplex PCR, the TCRdb table keeps only in-frame clones and is missing some. The repertoire holds 65,000 to 90,000 clones, 94% seen once, with about 2.7% in the top ten. J is TRBJ2-1 and V is TRBV23-1; 11 bases agree with TRBD1. TRBV23-1 is flagged as an ORF with uncertain function. The sequence was obtained from a woman aged 25 to 39 in good health. Sample: blood. This CDR3 is CASSHTDRDRGGVFSYNEQFF. CDR3 bases: TGCGCCAGCAGTCACACCGACCGGGACAGGGGGGGGGTCTTCTCCTACAATGAGCAGTTCTTC.